The next 16 T cell receptor beta chains were all read from a single sample in a study of monozygotic twins with cystic fibrosis. Repertoires were generated with immunoSEQ multiplex PCR, while TCRdb's copy carries only in-frame clones and drops some. The data show about 32,000 clones, with more than 85% seen just once and approximately 0.9% held by the top ten. What was sequenced was blood. The receptors were gathered from a girl aged 2-9 years with cystic fibrosis.

This chain joins TRBV28 and TRBJ2-4; 8 nucleotides align to TRBD1. The CDR3 has 18 amino acids. V was pared by 2 bases and J by 0 bases, with 9 bases of the junction left unmatched. Germline V lookup: CDR1 MDHEN, CDR2 SYDVKM. The CDR3 DNA reads TGTGCCAGCAGTTTAGGGGGGACAGGACTGATAGCCAAAAACATTCAGTACTTC. It specifies CASSLGGTGLIAKNIQYF.

The chain joins TRBV29-1 to TRBJ2-7, with 9 bases identical to TRBD1. The V gene end was trimmed by 1 base and the J gene end by 4 bases; junction bases not matched to a gene: 5. The CDR3 is made up of 14 amino acids. The V gene's germline CDR1 is SQVTM and CDR2 ANQGSEA. As DNA, the CDR3 is TGCAGCGTTGAAGGGGGACAGGGAACTTACGAGCAGTACTTC. Its protein product is CSVEGGQGTYEQYF.

Here the CDR3 reads CASSPIDRATEAFF. CDR3 DNA sequence: TGTGCCAGCAGCCCGATCGACAGGGCCACTGAAGCTTTCTTT. The V and J genes are TRBV7-9 and TRBJ1-1, with TRBD1 matching over 7 bases. The junction had 7 bases not matched to a gene; V was cut back by 5 bases and J by 4 bases. CDR1 is SEHNR and CDR2 is FQNEAQ in the germline V gene (reference sequence). This CDR3 has 14 amino acids.

This chain connects TRBV2 to TRBJ1-5; D not certain. Per germline, CDR1 SNHLY and CDR2 FYNNEI. V was trimmed by 6 bases and J by 5 bases, leaving 11 bases between them. The CDR3 is 13 residues long. The CDR3 DNA follows: TGTGCCAGCAGGATCGACGGAGATCAGCCCCAGCATTTT. It translates to CASRIDGDQPQHF.

The chain is built from TRBV14 and TRBJ2-4; no clear D. Germline lookup yields CDR1 SGHDN and CDR2 FVKESK. The CDR3 has 15 amino acids. Trimming removed 1 base from V and 0 bases from J, with 7 bases in between. This CDR3 is CASSQGFLAKNIQYF. For the CDR3, the DNA is TGTGCCAGCAGCCAAGGTTTTTTAGCCAAAAACATTCAGTACTTC. Full variable domain (outside the CDR3, taken from reference TRBV14 and TRBJ2-4): EAGVTQFPSHSVIEKGQTVTLRCDPISGHDNLYWYRRVMGKEIKFLLHFVKESKQDESGMPNNRFLAERTGGTYSTLKVQPAELEDSGVYFCASSQGFLAKNIQYFGAGTRLSVL.

The chain joins TRBV27 to TRBJ1-4; weak D call: TRBD1 (6 bases). Germline V lookup: CDR1 MNHEY, CDR2 SMNVEV (reference sequence). The CDR3 sequence is 13 residues long. Deletions cut 3 bases from V and 5 bases from J, with 7 bases between. In nucleotides, the CDR3 is TGTGCCAGCAGTTTCACAGGGAATGAAAAACTGTTTTTT. Amino acids: CASSFTGNEKLFF.

The chain employs TRBV11-2 and TRBJ2-3, with TRBD2 identical over 9 bases. The ends lost 1 base at V and 4 bases at J; junction bases unmatched: 12. From germline, CDR1 is SGHAT and CDR2 FQNNGV. The CDR3 loop spans 18 amino acids. CDR3 DNA sequence: TGTGCCAGCAGCTTAGGTAGCGGACTAGCGAGAGCTTCAGATACGCAGTATTTT. Translating gives CASSLGSGLARASDTQYF.

The chain combines TRBV9 with TRBJ1-1; D unresolved. This CDR3 has 14 amino acids. CDR1 is SGDLS, CDR2 YYNGEE, per germline. With 4 bases removed from V and 5 bases from J, the gap between germline ends came to 15 bases. The CDR3 DNA reads TGTGCCAGCAGCCCGGAAGAGGGCAAGACTGAAGCTTTCTTT. Translated, it gives CASSPEEGKTEAFF.

The chain recombines TRBV2 with TRBJ1-3; D ambiguous. This CDR3 is built from 17 residues. Germline V gives CDR1 SNHLY, CDR2 FYNNEI. Between the trimmed V and J ends, which lost 2 bases and 0 bases, there was a span of 14 bases. CDR3 nucleotide sequence: TGTGCCAGCAGTGAATTCAGGCACATTGACTCTGGAAACACCATATATTTT. This encodes CASSEFRHIDSGNTIYF.

CDR3 amino acids: CASSTQTVLMGGYTF. The CDR3 nucleotides read TGTGCCAGCAGCACACAGACAGTCCTTATGGGTGGCTACACCTTC. This chain links TRBV21-1 with TRBJ1-2; TRBD1 is taken as the D call from the table, unchecked against the DNA. TRBV21-1 is noted as a pseudogene. This CDR3 spans 15 amino acids.

The chain couples TRBV29-1 to TRBJ1-2; 10 bases align to TRBD1. The germline CDR1 and CDR2 sequences are SQVTM and ANQGSEA. This CDR3 spans 13 amino acids. Trimming cost V 3 bases and J 8 bases; bases outside gene matches: 6. The CDR3 loop reads CSVDKGTGVGYTF. The CDR3 nucleotides are TGCAGCGTTGATAAAGGGACAGGGGTCGGCTACACCTTC. Filled out from reference TRBV29-1 and TRBJ1-2, the complete variable domain reads SAVISQKPSRDICQRGTSLTIQCQVDSQVTMMFWYRQQPGQSLTLIATANQGSEATYESGFVIDKFPISRPNLTFSTLTVSNMSPEDSSIYLCSVDKGTGVGYTFGSGTRLTVV.

This CDR3 is CASTVDRALSYEQYF. CDR3 DNA: TGCGCCAGCACCGTTGACAGGGCCCTGTCCTACGAGCAGTACTTC. This chain links TRBV5-1 with TRBJ2-7; 7 bases match TRBD1. Germline V gene sequence: CDR1 SGHRS, CDR2 YFSETQ. V trimming: 6 bases; J trimming: 1 base; junction bases outside the gene matches: 10. The CDR3 has 15 amino acids.

The chain is built from TRBV14 and TRBJ2-1; D is undetermined. CDR3 length: 18 residues. Germline loops: CDR1 SGHDN, CDR2 FVKESK. V was pared by 0 bases and J by 0 bases, with 15 bases between. The CDR3: CASSQDRFGVPSYNEQFF. Here the CDR3 DNA reads TGTGCCAGCAGCCAAGACCGATTTGGGGTTCCCTCCTACAATGAGCAGTTCTTC.

The chain links TRBV29-1 to TRBJ1-1, with 8 bases fitting TRBD1. This CDR3 is 14 amino acids long. CDR1 and CDR2 (germline): SQVTM, ANQGSEA. J gave up 4 bases and V 4 bases, and 8 bases lay outside the gene matches. For the CDR3, the DNA is TGCAGCGTTGCAGGGGGCGAGGGTAGCACTGAAGCTTTCTTT. Protein: CSVAGGEGSTEAFF.

The chain has TRBV27 and TRBJ2-1; no definite D call. From germline, CDR1 is MNHEY and CDR2 SMNVEV (reference sequence). The CDR3 totals 12 residues. Trimming cost V 3 bases and J 5 bases, with 5 bases left between them. The CDR3 spells CASSFLNNEQFF. The CDR3 DNA sequence: TGTGCCAGCAGTTTCCTGAACAATGAGCAGTTCTTC.

This sequence joins TRBV5-1 and TRBJ2-7; weak D call: TRBD1 (5 bases). The CDR3 loop spans 15 amino acids. V lost 4 bases, J lost 0 bases, and 14 bases lay in between. The germline CDR1 and CDR2 sequences are SGHRS and YFSETQ. CDR3 DNA: TGCGCCAGCAGCCCCGACAGCTTGCGCTCCTACGAGCAGTACTTC. Translating it yields CASSPDSLRSYEQYF.